Here is one T cell receptor beta chain with its context. The source of the sample is a study of PD-L1 blockade in urothelial cancer. Study-level information: The researchers analyzed blood 3 weeks (second dose) and 6 weeks after treatment start.

The CDR3 sequence is 14 residues long. The germline V gene has CDR1 SGHNT and CDR2 YYREEE (reference sequence). Deletions cut 4 bases from V and 2 bases from J, with 13 bases between. Measured with immunoSEQ multiplex PCR; TCRdb has only the in-frame clones, and not every one. The sample consists of tens of thousands of clones, around 87% of them appearing once. This clonotype originated in a man over 45 with urothelial cancer. V and J are TRBV5-4 and TRBJ2-7; D remains unclear. The sequences come from PBMCs, collected around atezolizumab (anti-PD-L1) treatment. CDR3 sequence (DNA): TGTGCCAGCAGCAAACCGACTCCTACCTACGAGCAGTACTTC. This gives the protein CASSKPTPTYEQYF.